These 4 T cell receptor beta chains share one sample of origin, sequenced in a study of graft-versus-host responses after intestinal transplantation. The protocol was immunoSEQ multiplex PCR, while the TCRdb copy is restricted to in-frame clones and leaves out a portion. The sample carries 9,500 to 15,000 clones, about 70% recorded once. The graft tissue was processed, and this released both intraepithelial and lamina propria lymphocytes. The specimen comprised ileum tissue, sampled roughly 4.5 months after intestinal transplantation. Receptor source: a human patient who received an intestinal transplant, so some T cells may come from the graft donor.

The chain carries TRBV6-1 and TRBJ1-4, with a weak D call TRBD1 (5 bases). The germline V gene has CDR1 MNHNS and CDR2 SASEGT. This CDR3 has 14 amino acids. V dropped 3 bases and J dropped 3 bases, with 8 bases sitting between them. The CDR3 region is CASSDGGANEKLFF. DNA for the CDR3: TGTGCCAGCAGTGATGGGGGGGCTAATGAAAAACTGTTTTTT.

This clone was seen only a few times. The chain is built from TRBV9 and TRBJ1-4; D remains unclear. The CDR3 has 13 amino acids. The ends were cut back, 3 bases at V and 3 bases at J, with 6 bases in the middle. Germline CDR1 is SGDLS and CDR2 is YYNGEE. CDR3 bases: TGTGCCAGCAGCGGGAGGGCTAATGAAAAACTGTTTTTT. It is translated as CASSGRANEKLFF.

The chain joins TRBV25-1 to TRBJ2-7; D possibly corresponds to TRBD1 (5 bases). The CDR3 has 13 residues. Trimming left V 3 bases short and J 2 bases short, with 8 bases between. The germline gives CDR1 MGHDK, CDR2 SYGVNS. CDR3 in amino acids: CASSESGTYEQYF. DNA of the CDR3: TGTGCCAGCAGTGAGTCAGGGACCTACGAGCAGTACTTC.

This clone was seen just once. The CDR3 region has the DNA TGTGCCAGCAGCGTGCACAACGAGCAGTACTTC. Amino acids: CASSVHNEQYF. The chain links TRBV7-9 to TRBJ2-7; D is uncertain. The CDR3 has 11 amino acids. Germline V gives CDR1 SEHNR, CDR2 FQNEAQ (reference sequence). Trimming cost V 5 bases and J 5 bases, with 7 bases left between them.